This T cell receptor (beta chain) originates from a study of blood T cells in healthy people across ages. Overall study findings and caveats: The long-lived group displayed more naive CD4+ cells, plus higher diversity, than the aged donors did.

A sample-barcoded 5' primer and a J-beta primer mix were used in a second PCR of roughly 7 to 12 cycles. A template-switch adaptor containing 12 random nucleotides labeled each cDNA molecule. TCRdb called the 5' RACE reads again in MiXCR, with one record for every CDR3 protein. The sample yields about a million distinct CDR3 sequences, around 46% seen once. The V gene lost 2 bases and the J gene lost 0 bases, with 7 bases spanning the gap. This CDR3 has 14 amino acids. From germline, CDR1 is MNHEY and CDR2 SVGEGT. To note about this clonotype: Its target is not known.

Sequencing was done on a sample of blood. The chain couples TRBV6-2 or TRBV6-3 to TRBJ1-1; D uncertain. This sequence originates from a man aged 25-45 years in good health. CDR3 in amino acids: CASSYQGMNTEAFF. The CDR3 DNA reads as TGTGCCAGCAGTTACCAAGGGATGAACACTGAAGCTTTCTTT.